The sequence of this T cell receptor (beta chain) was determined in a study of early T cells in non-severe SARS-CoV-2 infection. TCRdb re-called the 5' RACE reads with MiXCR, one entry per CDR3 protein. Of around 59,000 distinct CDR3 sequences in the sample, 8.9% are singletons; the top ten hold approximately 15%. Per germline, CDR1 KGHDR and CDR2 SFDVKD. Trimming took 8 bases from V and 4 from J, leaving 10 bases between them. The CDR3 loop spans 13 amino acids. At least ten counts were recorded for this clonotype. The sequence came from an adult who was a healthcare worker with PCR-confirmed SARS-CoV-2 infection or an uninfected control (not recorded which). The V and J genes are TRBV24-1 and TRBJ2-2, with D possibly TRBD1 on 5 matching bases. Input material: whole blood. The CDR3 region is CATKLGVTGELFF. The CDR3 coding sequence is TGTGCCACCAAATTAGGGGTCACCGGGGAGCTGTTTTTT.